Given below is one TCR beta chain in context. Clones were sequenced by immunoSEQ multiplex PCR, and TCRdb holds only the in-frame ones, with some missing. The table has 200,000 to 300,000 clones, less than 90% seen once. This entry belongs to a study of blood T cell repertoires in COVID-19. Study details: Sample material is recorded as cDNA or gDNA derived from T cells, B-cell-depleted T cells, or PBMCs.

The sequence came from a man aged 30 to 45 with active or convalescent COVID-19. The material sequenced was peripheral blood.

CDR3 region: CASSEGVYMNTEAFF. The CDR3 nucleotides are TGTGCCAGCAGCGAAGGGGTTTATATGAACACTGAAGCTTTCTTT. The chain recombines TRBV27 with TRBJ1-1; tentatively, D is TRBD1 (5 bases). Germline V lookup: CDR1 MNHEY, CDR2 SMNVEV (reference sequence). Trimming stripped 6 bases from V and 0 bases from J, with 14 bases between. The CDR3 is 15 residues long.